This TCR beta chain was observed in a study of blood T cell repertoires in COVID-19. V was trimmed by 4 bases and J by 8 bases, leaving 17 bases between them. Germline V gene data show CDR1 as SEHNR and CDR2 as FQNEAQ (reference sequence). This CDR3 is 14 amino acids long. This clone was seen more than once but under ten times. As originally analysed: It was from reference gene primer amplification that nucleated cell counts were estimated. Profiled with immunoSEQ multiplex PCR; TCRdb holds only in-frame clones, not every one. The V and J calls and clone size are taken from that table; D and trimming were inferred from the DNA. The table includes around 150,000 clones, 70% to 80% detected once.

The receptor was isolated from a woman of 80 years or more with active or convalescent COVID-19. The chain employs TRBV7-9 and TRBJ1-2; D might be TRBD1 (5 bases). The sequenced sample was peripheral blood. The CDR3 DNA sequence: TGTGCCAGCAGCTCACTCTCCCCAGGGTTGGGCTACACCTTC. As protein: CASSSLSPGLGYTF.